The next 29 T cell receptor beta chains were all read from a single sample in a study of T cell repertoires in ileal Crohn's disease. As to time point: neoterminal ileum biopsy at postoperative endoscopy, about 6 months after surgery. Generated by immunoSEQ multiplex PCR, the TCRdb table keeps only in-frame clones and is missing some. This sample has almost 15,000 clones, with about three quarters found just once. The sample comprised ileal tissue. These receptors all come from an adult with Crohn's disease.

For the CDR3, the DNA is TGTGCCTGGAGTGTTGGCGGGAGCACCTACAATGAGCAGTTCTTC. It is translated as CAWSVGGSTYNEQFF. The gene calls are TRBV30 and TRBJ2-1, with TRBD2 matching over 7 bases. This CDR3 has 15 residues. V shed 0 bases, J shed 2 bases, and the junction held 4 bases outside the gene matches. CDR1 and CDR2 (germline): GTSNPN, SVGIG (reference sequence).

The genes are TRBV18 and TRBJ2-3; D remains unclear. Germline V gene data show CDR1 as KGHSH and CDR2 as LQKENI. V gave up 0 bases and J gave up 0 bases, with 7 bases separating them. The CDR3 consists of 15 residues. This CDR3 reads CASSPPSHSTDTQYF. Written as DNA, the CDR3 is TGTGCCAGCTCACCACCGTCCCATAGCACAGATACGCAGTATTTT.

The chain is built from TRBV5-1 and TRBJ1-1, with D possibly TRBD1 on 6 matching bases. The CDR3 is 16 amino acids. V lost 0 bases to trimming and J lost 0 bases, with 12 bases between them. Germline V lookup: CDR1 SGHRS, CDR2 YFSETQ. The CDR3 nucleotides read TGCGCCAGCAGCTTGGCAGGACAGAGCATGAACACTGAAGCTTTCTTT. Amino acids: CASSLAGQSMNTEAFF.

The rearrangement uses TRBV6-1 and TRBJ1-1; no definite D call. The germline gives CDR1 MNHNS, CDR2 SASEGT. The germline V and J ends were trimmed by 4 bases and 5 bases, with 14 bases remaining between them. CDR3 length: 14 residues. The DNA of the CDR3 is TGTGCCAGCAGTGTACCGTGGGGATCGACTGAAGCTTTCTTT. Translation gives CASSVPWGSTEAFF.

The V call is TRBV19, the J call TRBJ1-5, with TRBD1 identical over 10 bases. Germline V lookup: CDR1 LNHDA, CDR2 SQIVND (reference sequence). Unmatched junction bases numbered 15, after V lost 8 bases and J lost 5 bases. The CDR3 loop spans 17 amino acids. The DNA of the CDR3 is TGTGCCAGTGTGCCGGGACAGGGGTTCGCGGGCCATCAGCCCCAGCATTTT. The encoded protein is CASVPGQGFAGHQPQHF.

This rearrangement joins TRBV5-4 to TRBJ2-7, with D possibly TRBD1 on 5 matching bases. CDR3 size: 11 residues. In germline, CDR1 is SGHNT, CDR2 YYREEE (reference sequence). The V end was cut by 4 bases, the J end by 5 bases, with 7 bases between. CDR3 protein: CASSQDNEQYF. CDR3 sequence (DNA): TGTGCCAGCAGCCAGGACAACGAGCAGTACTTC.

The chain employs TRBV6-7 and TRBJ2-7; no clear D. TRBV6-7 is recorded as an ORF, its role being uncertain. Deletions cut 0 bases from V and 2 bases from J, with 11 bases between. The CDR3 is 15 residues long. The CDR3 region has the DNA TGTGCCAGCAGTTACTCGAATCCCATGACCTACGAGCAGTACTTC. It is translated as CASSYSNPMTYEQYF.

CDR3 sequence: CASSRGISSYEQYF. DNA of the CDR3: TGTGCCAGCAGCCGCGGGATCAGCTCCTACGAGCAGTACTTC. The rearrangement links TRBV5-4 to TRBJ2-7; tentative D call: TRBD2 (6 bases). V lost 4 bases to trimming and J lost 0 bases, with 11 bases between them. The germline CDR1 and CDR2 sequences are SGHNT and YYREEE (reference sequence). The CDR3 consists of 14 residues.

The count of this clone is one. CDR3 nucleotide sequence: TGCGCCAGCAGCCAAGGACTAGACCAACCCGAAGAGACCCAGTACTTC. Residues: CASSQGLDQPEETQYF. The chain joins TRBV4-1 to TRBJ2-5; D may be TRBD2 (6 bases). V lost 1 base to trimming and J lost 3 bases, with 15 bases between them. The length of the CDR3 is 16 residues. The V gene's germline CDR1 is MGHRA and CDR2 YSYEKL.

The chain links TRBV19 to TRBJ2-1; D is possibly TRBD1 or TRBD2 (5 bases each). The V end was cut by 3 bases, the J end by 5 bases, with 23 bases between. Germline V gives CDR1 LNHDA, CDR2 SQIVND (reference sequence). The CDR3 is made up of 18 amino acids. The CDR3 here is CASSIRGQRGTGNNEQFF. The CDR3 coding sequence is TGTGCCAGTAGTATTCGGGGCCAGAGGGGCACTGGGAACAATGAGCAGTTCTTC.

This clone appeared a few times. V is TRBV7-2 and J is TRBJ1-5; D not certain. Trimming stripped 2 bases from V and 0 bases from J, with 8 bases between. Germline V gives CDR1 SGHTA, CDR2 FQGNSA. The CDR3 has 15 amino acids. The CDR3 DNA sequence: TGTGCCAGCAGCTTATCGCCAGCTAGCAATCAGCCCCAGCATTTT. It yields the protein CASSLSPASNQPQHF.

The CDR3 DNA is TGTGCCAGTAGTATAATTGCCCTTAGCTCCTACAATGAGCAGTTCTTC. Translating it yields CASSIIALSSYNEQFF. The V gene is TRBV19, the J gene TRBJ2-1; D is unclear. Germline CDR1 and CDR2: LNHDA and SQIVND (reference sequence). Deletions cut 2 bases from V and 0 bases from J, with 11 bases between. The CDR3 extends over 16 amino acids.

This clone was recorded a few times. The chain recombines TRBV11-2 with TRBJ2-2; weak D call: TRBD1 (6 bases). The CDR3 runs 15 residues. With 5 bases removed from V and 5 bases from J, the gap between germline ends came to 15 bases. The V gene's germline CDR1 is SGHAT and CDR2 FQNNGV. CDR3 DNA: TGTGCCAGCAGCGTACAGGGCGTAGGGACCGGGGAGCTGTTTTTT. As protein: CASSVQGVGTGELFF.

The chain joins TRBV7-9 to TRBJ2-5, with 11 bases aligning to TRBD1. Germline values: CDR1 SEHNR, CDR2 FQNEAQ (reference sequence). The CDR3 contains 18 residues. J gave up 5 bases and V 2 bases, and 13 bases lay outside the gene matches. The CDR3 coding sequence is TGTGCCAGCAGCTTAAAGGGACAGGGGGTGATTATTTCGGAGACCCAGTACTTC. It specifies CASSLKGQGVIISETQYF.

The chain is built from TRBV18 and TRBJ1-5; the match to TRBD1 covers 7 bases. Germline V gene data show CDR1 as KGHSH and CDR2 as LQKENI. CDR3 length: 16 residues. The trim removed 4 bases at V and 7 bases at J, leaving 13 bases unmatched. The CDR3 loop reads CASSLPGQLKGQPQHF. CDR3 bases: TGTGCCAGCTCACTACCGGGACAGCTAAAGGGGCAGCCCCAGCATTTT.

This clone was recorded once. CDR3 residues: CASSLGEGGREKLFF. Written as DNA, the CDR3 is TGTGCCAGCAGCTTAGGGGAGGGTGGGCGTGAAAAACTGTTTTTT. The chain is built from TRBV7-2 and TRBJ1-4; D remains ambiguous. The CDR3 is made up of 15 amino acids. CDR1 and CDR2 from the germline V gene are SGHTA and FQGNSA. The ends were cut back, 1 base at V and 7 bases at J, with 13 bases in the middle.

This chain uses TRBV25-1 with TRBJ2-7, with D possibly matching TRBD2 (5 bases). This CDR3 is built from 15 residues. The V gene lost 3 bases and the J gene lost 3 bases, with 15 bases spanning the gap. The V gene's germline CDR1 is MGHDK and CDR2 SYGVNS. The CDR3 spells CASSDYLNGDYEQYF. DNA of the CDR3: TGTGCCAGCAGTGATTACCTCAACGGGGACTACGAGCAGTACTTC.

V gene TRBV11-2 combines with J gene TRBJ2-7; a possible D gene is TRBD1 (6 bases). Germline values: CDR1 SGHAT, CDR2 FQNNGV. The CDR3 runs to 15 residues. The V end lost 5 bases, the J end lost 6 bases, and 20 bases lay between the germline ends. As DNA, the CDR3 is TGTGCCAGCAGCCTCCTCCCAGGGGCAGGTGGCGAGCAGTACTTC. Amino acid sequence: CASSLLPGAGGEQYF. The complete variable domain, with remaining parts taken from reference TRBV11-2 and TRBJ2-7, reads EAGVAQSPRYKIIEKRQSVAFWCNPISGHATLYWYQQILGQGPKLLIQFQNNGVVDDSQLPKDRFSAERLKGVDSTLKIQPAKLEDSAVYLCASSLLPGAGGEQYFGPGTRLTVT.

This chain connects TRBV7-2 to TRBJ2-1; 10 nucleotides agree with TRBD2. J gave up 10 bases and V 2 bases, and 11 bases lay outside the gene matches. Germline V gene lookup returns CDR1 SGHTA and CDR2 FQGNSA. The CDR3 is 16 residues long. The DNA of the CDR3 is TGTGCCAGCAGCTTACGACCAGGACTAGCGGAGTTAGAGCAGTTCTTC. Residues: CASSLRPGLAELEQFF.

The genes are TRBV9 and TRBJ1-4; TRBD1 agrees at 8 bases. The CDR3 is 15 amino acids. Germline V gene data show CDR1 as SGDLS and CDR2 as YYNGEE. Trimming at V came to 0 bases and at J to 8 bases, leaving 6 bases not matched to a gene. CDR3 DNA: TGTGCCAGCAGCGTAGGGGTACAGGGGGACGAAAAACTGTTTTTT. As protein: CASSVGVQGDEKLFF.

The CDR3 reads CASSEDRPEQYF. In nucleotides, the CDR3 is TGTGCCAGCAGCGAGGACAGGCCTGAGCAGTACTTC. This chain joins TRBV2 and TRBJ2-7; TRBD1 matches at 7 bases. After removal of 6 bases from V and 7 bases from J, the junction contained 6 bases not matched to a gene. This CDR3 region has 12 residues. Germline-derived CDR1 and CDR2 are SNHLY and FYNNEI.

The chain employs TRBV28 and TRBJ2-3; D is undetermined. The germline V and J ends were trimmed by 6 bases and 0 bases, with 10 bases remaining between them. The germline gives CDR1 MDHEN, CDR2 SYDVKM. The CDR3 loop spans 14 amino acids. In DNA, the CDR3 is TGTGCCAGCAGCGCGACGGGTAGCACAGATACGCAGTATTTT. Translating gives CASSATGSTDTQYF.

CDR3 residues: CASRGTGGGYEQYF. The CDR3 DNA follows: TGTGCCAGCAGGGGGACAGGGGGCGGCTACGAGCAGTACTTC. The chain employs TRBV7-9 and TRBJ2-7; TRBD1 matches 12 bases. Germline trimming cut 6 bases from V and 3 bases from J; bases unmatched to any gene: 3. Germline V lookup: CDR1 SEHNR, CDR2 FQNEAQ (reference sequence). The CDR3 covers 14 residues.

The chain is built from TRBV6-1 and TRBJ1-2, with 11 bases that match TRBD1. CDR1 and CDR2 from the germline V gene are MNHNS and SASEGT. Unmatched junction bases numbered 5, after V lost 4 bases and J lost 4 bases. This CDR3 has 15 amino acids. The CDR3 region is CASSVGQGAAYGYTF. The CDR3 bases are TGTGCCAGCAGTGTTGGACAGGGGGCAGCCTATGGCTACACCTTC.

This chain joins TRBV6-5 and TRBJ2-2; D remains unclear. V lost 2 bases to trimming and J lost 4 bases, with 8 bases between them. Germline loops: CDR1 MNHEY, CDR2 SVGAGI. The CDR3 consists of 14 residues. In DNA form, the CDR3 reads TGTGCCAGCAGTTACACCGAAAGCACCGGGGAGCTGTTTTTT. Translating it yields CASSYTESTGELFF.

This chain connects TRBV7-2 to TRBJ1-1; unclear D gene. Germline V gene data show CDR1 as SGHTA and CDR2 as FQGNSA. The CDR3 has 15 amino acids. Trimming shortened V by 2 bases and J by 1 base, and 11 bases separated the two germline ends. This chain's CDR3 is CASSLTGRQNTEAFF. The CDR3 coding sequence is TGTGCCAGCAGCTTAACCGGTCGCCAGAACACTGAAGCTTTCTTT.

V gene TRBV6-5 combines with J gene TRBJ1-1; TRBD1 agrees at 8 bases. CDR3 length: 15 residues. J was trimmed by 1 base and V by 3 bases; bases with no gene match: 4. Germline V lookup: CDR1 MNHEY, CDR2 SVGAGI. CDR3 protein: CASSYLGQGNTEAFF. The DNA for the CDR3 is TGTGCCAGCAGTTATTTAGGACAGGGGAACACTGAAGCTTTCTTT.

CDR3 bases: TGTGCCAGCAGTTATACGGGGACAGACGGAACCTACGAGCAGTACTTC. Translated: CASSYTGTDGTYEQYF. J is TRBJ2-7 and V is TRBV6-6; 7 nucleotides agree with TRBD1. Per germline, CDR1 MNHNY and CDR2 SVGAGI (reference sequence). Losses at the gene ends were 3 bases for V and 2 bases for J; bases not matched to a gene: 10. The CDR3 is 16 amino acids.

CDR3 region: CASSPALLGGNTIYF. The CDR3 DNA follows: TGTGCCAGCAGCCCCGCTCTCCTTGGGGGAAACACCATATATTTT. J is TRBJ1-3 and V is TRBV14; no clear D gene. This CDR3 is built from 15 residues. Germline assignment: CDR1 SGHDN and CDR2 FVKESK. Trimming took off 4 bases at V and 4 bases at J, with 14 bases between the two ends.